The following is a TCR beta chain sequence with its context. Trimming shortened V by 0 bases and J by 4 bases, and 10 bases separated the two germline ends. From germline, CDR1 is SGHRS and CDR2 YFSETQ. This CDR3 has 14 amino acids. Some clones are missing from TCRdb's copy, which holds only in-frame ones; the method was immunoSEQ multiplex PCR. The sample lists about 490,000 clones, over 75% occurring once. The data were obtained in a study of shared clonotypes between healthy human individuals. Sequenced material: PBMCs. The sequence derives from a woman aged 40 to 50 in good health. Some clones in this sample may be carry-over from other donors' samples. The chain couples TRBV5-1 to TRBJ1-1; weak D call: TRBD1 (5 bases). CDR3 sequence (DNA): TGCGCCAGCAGCTTGGCCGGGGGACCCACTGAAGCTTTCTTT. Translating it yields CASSLAGGPTEAFF.